The rows below give T cell receptor beta chains drawn from one sample of a study of early T cells in non-severe SARS-CoV-2 infection. One entry per CDR3 protein results from TCRdb running MiXCR on the 5' RACE reads. The sample has more than 45,000 distinct CDR3 sequences, roughly 8.4% seen once. Specimen: whole blood. Every receptor here comes from an adult who was a healthcare worker with PCR-confirmed SARS-CoV-2 infection or an uninfected control (not recorded which). Both conserved end residues are part of each CDR3. D genes are given only for firm matches. Rows give clone size only sometimes, using once, few, many, or a class for an expanded clone.

d_gene | abundance | j_gene | v_gene | CDR3nt | CDR3aa
- | few | TRBJ2-2 | TRBV5-1 | TGCGCCAGCAGCTTGGTGGTGGGCACCGGGGAGCTGTTTTTT | CASSLVVGTGELFF
- | many | TRBJ1-2 | TRBV24-1 | TGTGCCACCAGTGATACCCGAGGGGGCTATGGCTACACCTTC | CATSDTRGGYGYTF
- | - | TRBJ1-3 | TRBV30 | TGTGCCTGGAGGCCGGGCCCCTTCTCTGGAAACACCATATATTTT | CAWRPGPFSGNTIYF
- | many | TRBJ1-4 | TRBV7-8 | TGTGCCAGCAGCTTTTCCCAGGGAGCAACTAATGAAAAACTGTTTTTT | CASSFSQGATNEKLFF
- | few | TRBJ2-1 | TRBV7-3 | TGTGCCAGCAGCCCCCGGACAGAAGGGCTTGGCAATGAGCAGTTCTTC | CASSPRTEGLGNEQFF
TRBD1 | medium-sized | TRBJ2-7 | TRBV2 | TGTGCCAGCAATCCGGACAGGGGGTACTACGAGCAGTACTTC | CASNPDRGYYEQYF
- | few | TRBJ2-6 | TRBV19 | TGTGCCAGTATCAGGTGGGGGCAAGGGGCCAACGTCCTGACTTTC | CASIRWGQGANVLTF
- | many | TRBJ1-5 | TRBV2 | TGTGCCAGCACCTCCCAGGGACTCCATAGCAATCAGCCCCAGCATTTT | CASTSQGLHSNQPQHF
TRBD1 | few | TRBJ2-7 | TRBV7-9 | TGTGCCAGCGTCCAATCCGGGACAGGGACCGAGCAGTACTTC | CASVQSGTGTEQYF
- | - | TRBJ2-7 | TRBV29-1 | TGCAGCATCATCGAGCAGGGCAAGGTCTACGAGCAGTACTTC | CSIIEQGKVYEQYF
TRBD2 | - | TRBJ2-3 | TRBV5-1 | TGCGCCAGCAGCCGGACTCAGCGGGAGACAGATACGCAGTATTTT | CASSRTQRETDTQYF
- | few | TRBJ1-6 | TRBV20-1 | TGCAGTGCTAGAGGGCGTGAGCAGGGCCGGAATTCACCCCTCCACTTT | CSARGREQGRNSPLHF
TRBD1 | - | TRBJ1-2 | TRBV5-1 | TGCGCCAGCAGCCCGATTCACAGGGGACGCTACACCTTC | CASSPIHRGRYTF
- | - | TRBJ2-1 | TRBV19 | TGTGCCAGTAGTATGGACCCCTCTAGGCAGTTCTTC | CASSMDPSRQFF
TRBD1 | many | TRBJ1-6 | TRBV27 | TGTGCCAGCAGTTCCAGAACAGGGGTATGGAATTCACCCCTCCACTTT | CASSSRTGVWNSPLHF
- | - | TRBJ2-3 | TRBV5-1 | TGCGCCAGCAGCCCGACACCAGGGTATCCAGATACGCAGTATTTT | CASSPTPGYPDTQYF
- | many | TRBJ1-5 | TRBV20-1 | TGCAGTGCTAGAGATTCTGAGGGGAGGTATTCTCAGCCCCAGCATTTT | CSARDSEGRYSQPQHF
- | - | TRBJ2-4 | TRBV29-1 | TGCAGCGTTGAGGACATAGACATTCAGTACTTC | CSVEDIDIQYF
- | - | TRBJ2-7 | TRBV10-3 | TGTGCCACCCGACACGACTACGAGCAGTACTTC | CATRHDYEQYF
TRBD1 | - | TRBJ1-5 | TRBV12-3/TRBV12-4 | TGTGCCAGCAGTTTCAAGAGTCCGGGACAGGGACCTAATCAGCCCCAGCATTTT | CASSFKSPGQGPNQPQHF
TRBD2 | many | TRBJ2-3 | TRBV7-9 | TGTGCCAGCCAGACTAGCGGGAGAACAGATACGCAGTATTTT | CASQTSGRTDTQYF
TRBD2 | many | TRBJ2-1 | TRBV5-1 | TGCGCCAGCAGCTTTACTAGCGGGAGGCAATTTGGTAATGAGCAGTTCTTC | CASSFTSGRQFGNEQFF
TRBD1 | - | TRBJ1-1 | TRBV4-1 | TGCGCCAGCAGCCATCCCGACAGGGAGGACACTGAAGCTTTCTTT | CASSHPDREDTEAFF
- | few | TRBJ2-3 | TRBV29-1 | TGCAGCGCCTACGACAGTCCTATCACAGATACGCAGTATTTT | CSAYDSPITDTQYF